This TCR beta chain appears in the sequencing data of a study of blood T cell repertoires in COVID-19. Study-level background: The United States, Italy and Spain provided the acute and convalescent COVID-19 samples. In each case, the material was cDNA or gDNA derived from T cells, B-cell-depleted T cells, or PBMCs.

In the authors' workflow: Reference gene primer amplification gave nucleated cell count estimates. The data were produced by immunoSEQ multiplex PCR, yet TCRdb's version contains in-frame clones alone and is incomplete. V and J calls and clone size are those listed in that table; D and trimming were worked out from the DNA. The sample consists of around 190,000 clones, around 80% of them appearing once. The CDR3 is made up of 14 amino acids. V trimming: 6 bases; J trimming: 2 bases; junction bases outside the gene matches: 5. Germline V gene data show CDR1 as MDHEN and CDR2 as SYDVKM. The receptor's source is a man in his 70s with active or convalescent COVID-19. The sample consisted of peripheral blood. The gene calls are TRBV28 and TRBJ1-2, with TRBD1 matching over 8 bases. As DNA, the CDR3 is TGTGCCAGCAGCCGGACAGGGCTAAACTATGGCTACACCTTC. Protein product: CASSRTGLNYGYTF.